This entry lists 12 T cell receptor beta chains sequenced from one sample in a study of prognosis after radiotherapy for stage I lung cancer. TCR beta CDR3 was amplified from genomic DNA by two-round multiplex PCR. Gene-specific TRBV and TRBJ primers were used in PCR round one. One entry per CDR3 protein results from TCRdb running MiXCR on the multiplex PCR reads. Of 13,000 or so distinct CDR3 sequences in the sample, about half are singletons; the top ten hold over 35%. Source: PBMCs, taken before or after stereotactic body radiation therapy (not recorded which). The receptors stem from a donor at least 50 years old with non-small cell lung cancer.

Ten or more counts support this clonotype. The chain recombines TRBV20-1 with TRBJ1-2; D ambiguous. This CDR3 has 13 residues. The ends were cut back, 6 bases at V and 6 bases at J, with 17 bases in the middle. Germline V gene sequence: CDR1 DFQATT, CDR2 SNEGSKA (reference sequence). In nucleotides, the CDR3 is TGCAGTGCGACGCCGGGAGCCAAGGATGGCTACACCTTC. As protein: CSATPGAKDGYTF.

The table lists this clonotype with many counts. The chain carries TRBV7-9 and TRBJ2-1; 8 bases map to TRBD1. CDR3 length equals 13 residues. CDR1 is SEHNR and CDR2 is FQNEAQ in the germline V gene (reference sequence). The V segment lost 0 bases and the J segment 14 bases; nucleotides outside the gene matches: 6. The CDR3 protein is CASSLALMTGEFF. In nucleotides, the CDR3 is TGTGCCAGCAGCTTAGCGCTTATGACAGGGGAGTTCTTC.

The sample holds many counts of this clonotype. In DNA form, the CDR3 reads TGTGCCAGCAGTTACTCAGGTTTCCCAGATACGCAGTATTTT. Protein sequence: CASSYSGFPDTQYF. The chain employs TRBV28 and TRBJ2-3, with D hard to call. The CDR3 loop spans 14 amino acids. V gave up 4 bases and J gave up 4 bases, with 12 bases separating them. Germline values: CDR1 MDHEN, CDR2 SYDVKM.

J is TRBJ1-2 and V is TRBV6-2 or TRBV6-3; 7 positions match TRBD1. The ends lost 5 bases at V and 4 bases at J; junction bases unmatched: 4. The CDR3 runs 13 residues. Per germline, CDR1 MNHEY and CDR2 SVGEGT. The CDR3 bases are TGTGCCAGCAGTATCCGACAGGGCTATGGCTACACCTTC. Its protein is CASSIRQGYGYTF.

This clonotype is termed large. The chain links TRBV15 to TRBJ2-7, with 7 bases aligning to TRBD1. The CDR3 loop spans 15 amino acids. Germline loops: CDR1 LNHNV, CDR2 YYDKDF (reference sequence). The J segment lost 0 bases and the V segment lost 0 bases, leaving 2 bases of the junction unmatched. CDR3: CATSRDRGYSYEQYF. In nucleotides, the CDR3 is TGTGCCACCAGCAGAGACAGGGGGTACTCCTACGAGCAGTACTTC.

There are many counts of this clonotype. The V call is TRBV28, the J call TRBJ2-5; a weak D match, TRBD2 (6 bases). CDR1 is MDHEN, CDR2 SYDVKM, per germline. The CDR3 is 17 amino acids. The ends were cut back, 4 bases at V and 5 bases at J, with 23 bases in the middle. The CDR3 here is CASSSPTPGAAGETQYF. CDR3 bases: TGTGCCAGCAGTTCCCCCACGCCGGGAGCGGCGGGGGAGACCCAGTACTTC.

This clonotype came up many times. This chain joins TRBV12-3 or TRBV12-4 and TRBJ2-7, with 8 bases that match TRBD1. V shed 0 bases, J shed 0 bases, and the junction held 7 bases outside the gene matches. There are 17 residues in the CDR3. The chain's CDR3 is CASSLARVTGVSYEQYF. CDR3 sequence (DNA): TGTGCCAGCAGTTTAGCGCGAGTGACAGGGGTCTCCTACGAGCAGTACTTC.

The CDR3 is CATSDSDGYEQYF. The CDR3 nucleotides are TGTGCCACCAGTGACTCGGACGGCTACGAGCAGTACTTC. The chain recombines TRBV24-1 with TRBJ2-7; D gene uncertain. Looked up from germline, CDR1 is KGHDR and CDR2 is SFDVKD. The V gene lost 4 bases and the J gene lost 3 bases, with 9 bases spanning the gap. The CDR3 sequence is 13 residues long.

By share of the sample, this clonotype is medium-sized. The rearrangement uses TRBV7-8 and TRBJ1-2; possibly TRBD1 for D (6 bases). CDR1 SGHVS and CDR2 FQNEAQ come from the germline V gene. This CDR3 spans 14 amino acids. Trimming took off 2 bases at V and 5 bases at J, with 12 bases between the two ends. The CDR3 bases are TGTGCCAGCAGCTTAACGGGGGCCAATTATGGCTACACCTTC. This codes for CASSLTGANYGYTF.

By sample fraction, this clonotype is medium-sized (0.01 to 0.1%). The J gene is TRBJ1-2, the V gene TRBV20-1; D gene ambiguous. The CDR3 has 14 amino acids. The germline gives CDR1 DFQATT, CDR2 SNEGSKA (reference sequence). Trimming removed 2 bases from V and 7 bases from J, with 17 bases in between. DNA of the CDR3: TGCAGTGCTAGACCCCGCCCTTCCGAGGGTGGCTACACCTTC. Its translation: CSARPRPSEGGYTF.

The V call is TRBV19, the J call TRBJ1-1, with 8 bases identical to TRBD1. Germline V gene lookup returns CDR1 LNHDA and CDR2 SQIVND (reference sequence). Trimming cost V 5 bases and J 5 bases; bases outside gene matches: 10. This CDR3 contains 15 residues. DNA for the CDR3: TGTGCCAGTAGTGCCGGACAGGGTGGTGAGACTGAAGCTTTCTTT. It is translated as CASSAGQGGETEAFF.

This clonotype was detected ten times or more. This chain links TRBV18 with TRBJ2-7, with 8 bases matching TRBD2. This CDR3 spans 13 amino acids. V shed 3 bases, J shed 6 bases, and the junction held 4 bases outside the gene matches. Germline CDR1 reads KGHSH; CDR2 reads LQKENI. The CDR3 sequence is CASSPSGSFEQYF. The CDR3 nucleotides read TGTGCCAGCTCACCGAGCGGGAGTTTCGAGCAGTACTTC. Complete variable domain (other parts from reference TRBV18 and TRBJ2-7): NAGVMQNPRHLVRRRGQEARLRCSPMKGHSHVYWYRQLPEEGLKFMVYLQKENIIDESGMPKERFSAEFPKEGPSILRIQQVVRGDSAAYFCASSPSGSFEQYFGPGTRLTVT.